This T cell receptor beta chain was observed in a study of long-term antiretroviral therapy in people with HIV. A v3.0 immunoSEQ assay was performed at survey level. Data came from immunoSEQ multiplex PCR; TCRdb stores just in-frame clones and leaves some out. The sample has about 34,000 clones; 83% are singletons. In the case of this clone: No antigen is known for it.

The CDR3 is 15 amino acids. The V gene lost 2 bases and the J gene lost 3 bases, with 13 bases spanning the gap. Looked up from germline, CDR1 is SGHTA and CDR2 is FQGTGA. Whole-study findings and limits: The data indicate that diversity increased after ART but remained below transplant donor controls. The study lacked data on ART adherence, viral resistance or therapy changes.

The rearrangement joins TRBV7-3 to TRBJ1-1; D uncertain. Here the sequenced sample was unsorted PBMCs, taken 0.4 years before starting antiretroviral therapy. The receptor comes from a man younger than 35 with HIV. Here the CDR3 DNA reads TGTGCCAGCAGCTTAGGAGGTTTTGTCGACACTGAAGCTTTCTTT. Its protein product is CASSLGGFVDTEAFF.